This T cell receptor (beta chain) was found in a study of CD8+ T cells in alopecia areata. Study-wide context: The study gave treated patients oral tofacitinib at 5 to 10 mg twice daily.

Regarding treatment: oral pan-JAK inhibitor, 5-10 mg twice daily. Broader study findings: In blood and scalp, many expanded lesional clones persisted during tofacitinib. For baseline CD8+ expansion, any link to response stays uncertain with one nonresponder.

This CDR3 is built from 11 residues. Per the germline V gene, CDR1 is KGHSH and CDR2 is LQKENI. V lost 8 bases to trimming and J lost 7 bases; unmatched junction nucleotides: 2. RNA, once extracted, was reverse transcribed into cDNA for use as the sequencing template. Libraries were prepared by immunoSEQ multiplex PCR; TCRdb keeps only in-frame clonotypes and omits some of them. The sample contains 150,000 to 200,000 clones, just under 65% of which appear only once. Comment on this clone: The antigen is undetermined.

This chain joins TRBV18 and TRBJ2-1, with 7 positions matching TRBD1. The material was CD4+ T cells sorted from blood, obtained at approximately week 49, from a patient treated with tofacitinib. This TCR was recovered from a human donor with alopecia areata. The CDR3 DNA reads TGTGCCAGCGCGACAGGGAATGAGCAGTTCTTC. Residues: CASATGNEQFF.